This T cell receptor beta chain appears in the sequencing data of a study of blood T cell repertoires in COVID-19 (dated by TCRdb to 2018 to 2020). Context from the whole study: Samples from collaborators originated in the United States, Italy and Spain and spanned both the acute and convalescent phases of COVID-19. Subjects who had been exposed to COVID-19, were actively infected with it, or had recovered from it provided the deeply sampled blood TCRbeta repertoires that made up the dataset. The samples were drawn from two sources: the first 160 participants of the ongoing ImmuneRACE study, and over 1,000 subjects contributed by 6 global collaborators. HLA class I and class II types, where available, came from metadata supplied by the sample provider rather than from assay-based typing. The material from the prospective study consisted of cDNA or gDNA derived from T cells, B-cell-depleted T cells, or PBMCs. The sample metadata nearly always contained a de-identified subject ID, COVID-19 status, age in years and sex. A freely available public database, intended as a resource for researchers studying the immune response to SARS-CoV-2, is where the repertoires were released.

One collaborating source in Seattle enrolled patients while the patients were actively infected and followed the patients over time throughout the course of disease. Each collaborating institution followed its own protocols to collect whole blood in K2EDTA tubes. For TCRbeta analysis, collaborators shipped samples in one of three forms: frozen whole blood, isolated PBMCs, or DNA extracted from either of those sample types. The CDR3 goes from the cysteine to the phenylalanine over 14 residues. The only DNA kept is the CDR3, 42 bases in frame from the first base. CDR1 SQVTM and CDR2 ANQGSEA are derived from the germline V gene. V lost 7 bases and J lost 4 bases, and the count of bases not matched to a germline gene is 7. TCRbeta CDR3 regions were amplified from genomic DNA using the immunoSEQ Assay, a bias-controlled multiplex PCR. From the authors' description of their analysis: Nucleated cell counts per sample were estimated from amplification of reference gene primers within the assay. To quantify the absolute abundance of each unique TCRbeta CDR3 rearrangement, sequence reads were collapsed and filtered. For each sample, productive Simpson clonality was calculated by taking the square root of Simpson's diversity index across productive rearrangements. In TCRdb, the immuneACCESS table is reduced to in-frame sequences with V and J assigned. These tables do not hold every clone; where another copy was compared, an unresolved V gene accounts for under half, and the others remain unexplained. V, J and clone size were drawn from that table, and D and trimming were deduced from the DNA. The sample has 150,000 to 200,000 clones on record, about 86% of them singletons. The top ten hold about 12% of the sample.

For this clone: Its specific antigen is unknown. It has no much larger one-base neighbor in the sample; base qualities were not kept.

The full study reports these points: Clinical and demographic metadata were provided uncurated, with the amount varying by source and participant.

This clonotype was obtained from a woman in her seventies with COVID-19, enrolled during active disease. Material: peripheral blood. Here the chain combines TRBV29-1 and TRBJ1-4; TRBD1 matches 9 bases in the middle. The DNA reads TGCAGCGCCAGGACAGGGGCTATTAATGAAAAACTGTTTTTT. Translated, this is CSARTGAINEKLFF.